What follows are 8 T cell receptor beta chains derived from one specimen sequenced in a study of cytomegalovirus exposure and HLA in healthy donors. PCR primers comprised 60 Vbeta and 13 Jbeta primers. Sequencing used immunoSEQ multiplex PCR; TCRdb keeps in-frame clones, though not all of them. The sample gives hundreds of thousands of clones, about 80% of which show up once; approximately 6.5% is in the top ten. Sequenced material: PBMCs. These receptors were obtained from a man in his forties in good health and CMV-seropositive.

The sample holds a few counts of this clone. The chain carries TRBV11-3 and TRBJ1-1; no clear D gene. Germline V gives CDR1 SGHNT, CDR2 YENEEA. V lost 5 bases and J lost 1, with 8 bases in between. This CDR3 has 13 amino acids. The CDR3 reads CASSPRQNTEAFF. As DNA, the CDR3 is TGTGCCAGCAGCCCACGACAGAACACTGAAGCTTTCTTT.

This chain links TRBV4-2 with TRBJ2-5; the D gene is possibly TRBD2 (6 bases). The germline V gene encodes CDR1 LGHNA and CDR2 YNFKEQ. Trimming cost V 0 bases and J 1 base, with 9 bases left between them. The CDR3 is 15 amino acids. The DNA for the CDR3 is TGTGCCAGCAGCCAAGATCGGGAGCCCCAAGAGACCCAGTACTTC. Translating it yields CASSQDREPQETQYF.

A note on this clone: Other DNA sequences within the sample encode an identical CDR3. This chain uses TRBV5-4 with TRBJ2-7; D is perhaps TRBD2 (8 bases). The germline V and J ends were trimmed by 4 bases and 2 bases, with 19 bases remaining between them. Germline lookup yields CDR1 SGHNT and CDR2 YYREEE (reference sequence). This CDR3 is 16 amino acids long. CDR3 protein: CASSTAGGTSAYEQYF. The CDR3 DNA reads as TGTGCCAGCAGCACCGCAGGGGGGACTAGTGCCTACGAGCAGTACTTC.

The V call is TRBV7-3, the J call TRBJ2-6, with a tentative D call TRBD1 (5 bases). The CDR3 is 17 residues long. Trimming removed 0 bases from V and 1 base from J, with 10 bases in between. Per germline, CDR1 SGHTA and CDR2 FQGTGA. The CDR3 region is CASSLTTAGSGANVLTF. The DNA of the CDR3 is TGTGCCAGCAGCTTAACGACAGCCGGATCTGGGGCCAACGTCCTGACTTTC.

The chain combines TRBV7-2 with TRBJ2-3; 11 bases map to TRBD2. V lost 0 bases, J lost 4 bases, and 9 bases stayed unmatched. The CDR3 is made up of 18 amino acids. The germline CDR1 and CDR2 sequences are SGHTA and FQGNSA. The CDR3 sequence is CASSLAASGRPPADTQYF. The DNA for the CDR3 is TGTGCCAGCAGCTTAGCCGCTAGCGGGAGGCCCCCCGCAGATACGCAGTATTTT. Together with reference TRBV7-2 and TRBJ2-3, the CDR3 gives the full variable domain: GAGVSQSPSNKVTEKGKDVELRCDPISGHTALYWYRQSLGQGLEFLIYFQGNSAPDKSGLPSDRFSAERTGGSVSTLTIQRTQQEDSAVYLCASSLAASGRPPADTQYFGPGTRLTVL.

The table lists this clone with a few counts. The chain uses TRBV6-1 and TRBJ2-7; 7 nucleotides align to TRBD1. CDR1 is MNHNS and CDR2 is SASEGT in the germline V gene. V trimming: 6 bases; J trimming: 2 bases; junction bases outside the gene matches: 10. This CDR3 has 15 residues. CDR3 nucleotides: TGTGCCAGCAGGTCGACAGGGCCAACTACCTACGAGCAGTACGTC. It yields the protein CASRSTGPTTYEQYV.

The rearrangement links TRBV5-1 to TRBJ1-1; 8 nucleotides align to TRBD1. Per the germline V gene, CDR1 is SGHRS and CDR2 is YFSETQ. V gave up 5 bases and J gave up 6 bases; unmatched junction bases: 6. The CDR3 has 13 residues. Here the CDR3 DNA reads TGCGCCAGCAGTTGGACAGGGCTCTCTGAAGCTTTCTTT. Translated, it gives CASSWTGLSEAFF. The full variable domain, rest sourced from reference TRBV5-1 and TRBJ1-1, is KAGVTQTPRYLIKTRGQQVTLSCSPISGHRSVSWYQQTPGQGLQFLFEYFSETQRNKGNFPGRFSGRQFSNSRSEMNVSTLELGDSALYLCASSWTGLSEAFFGQGTRLTVV.

This clone was recorded only once. The chain employs TRBV11-3 and TRBJ2-2, with 7 bases lining up with TRBD2. The CDR3 loop spans 17 amino acids. Trimming at V came to 0 bases and at J to 3 bases, leaving 7 bases not matched to a gene. Germline assignment: CDR1 SGHNT and CDR2 YENEEA. CDR3 coding DNA: TGTGCCAGCAGCTTAGATCGGGCTAGCGGTTACACCGGGGAGCTGTTTTTT. Amino acid sequence: CASSLDRASGYTGELFF.